These T cell receptor beta chains were read from a single sample in a study of metastatic and nonmetastatic thyroid tumors. TCRdb reprocessed the PCR reads via MiXCR. The sample lists around 50,000 clones, roughly 30% occurring once. The specimen was blood. All receptors come from a female donor with papillary thyroid cancer or a benign thyroid nodule (not recorded which). Some clones in this sample may be carry-over from other donors' samples. Each CDR3 is given with its conserved first and last residue. Each record gives: J gene, clone size, V gene, D gene, CDR3 DNA, CDR3 protein. The D gene is left open where the match is weak. Size is omitted from some rows. Given values are once, few, many or a class for expanded clones.

TRBJ2-7,few,TRBV27,.,TGTGCCAGCAGTTTATACTCCTCCTACGAGCAGTACTTC,CASSLYSSYEQYF
TRBJ1-3,.,TRBV18,.,TGTGCCAGCTCCGCGGGGCGTGGAAACACCATATATTTT,CASSAGRGNTIYF
TRBJ2-1,.,TRBV19,.,TGTGCCAGTAGCCCCTCTAGCGACTACAATGAGCAGTTCTTC,CASSPSSDYNEQFF
TRBJ1-5,few,TRBV6-2/TRBV6-3,.,TGTGCCAGCAGTTACGGGGTGGAAGGCAATCAGCCCCAGCATTTT,CASSYGVEGNQPQHF
TRBJ2-3,.,TRBV11-2,.,TGTGCCAGCACCCGGGGAGGCGGGTTAGGGGGGGATACGCAGTATTTT,CASTRGGGLGGDTQYF
TRBJ2-6,.,TRBV19,.,TGTGCCAGTATACCGTTGTCGCCACATCGCCACTCTGGGGCCAACGTCCTGACTTTC,CASIPLSPHRHSGANVLTF
TRBJ2-7,few,TRBV2,.,TGTGCCAGCAGACCTTACGGGGACTCCTACGAGCAGTACTTC,CASRPYGDSYEQYF
TRBJ1-5,.,TRBV24-1,.,TGTGCCACCAGTGGGGGGACTACCTACAATCAGCCCCAGCATTTT,CATSGGTTYNQPQHF
TRBJ2-1,.,TRBV11-2,.,TGTGCCAGCAGCACGCGAGGGCCTTGGTATGAGCAGTTCTTC,CASSTRGPWYEQFF
TRBJ2-1,.,TRBV7-2,TRBD1,TGTGCCAGCACCCAGGGGACAGCTTACAATGAGCAGTTCTTC,CASTQGTAYNEQFF
TRBJ2-3,few,TRBV20-1,TRBD2,TGCAGTGCTAGCCCCCGACTAGCGGAGGACACAGATACGCAGTATTTT,CSASPRLAEDTDTQYF
TRBJ2-5,few,TRBV28,.,TGTGCCAGCAGTTTCGTGGATCCCCAAGAGACCCAGTACTTC,CASSFVDPQETQYF
TRBJ2-2,.,TRBV30,.,TGTGCCTGGAGTGGGGACGAAACCGGGGAGCTGTTTTTT,CAWSGDETGELFF
TRBJ2-1,.,TRBV29-1,.,TGCAGCGTTGAGGCGGGGCGTCGTGGGGATGTCTTC,CSVEAGRRGDVF
TRBJ1-4,.,TRBV6-1,TRBD1,TGTGCCAGCAGTGAGACAGGGGGCATCGGCTCTACCGAAAAACTGTTTTTT,CASSETGGIGSTEKLFF
TRBJ1-6,few,TRBV27,.,TGTGCCAGCAGCTCCCCTGGTAATTCACCCCTCCACTTT,CASSSPGNSPLHF
TRBJ2-2,few,TRBV6-1,.,TGTGCCAGCACCTTCACAGGAAACACCGGGGAGCTGTTTTTT,CASTFTGNTGELFF
TRBJ1-5,.,TRBV19,.,TGTGCCAGTAGTCAGGGAGGAGAGCAGCCCCAGCATTTT,CASSQGGEQPQHF
TRBJ2-1,.,TRBV5-1,TRBD2,TGCGCCAGCAGCTTGGAAGCCAGCGGGAGGGGTGAGCAGTTCTTC,CASSLEASGRGEQFF
TRBJ2-7,.,TRBV12-3/TRBV12-4,TRBD2,TGTGCCAGCAGTCCCCGACTAGCGGGACGGGCGGGTTACGAGCAGTACTTC,CASSPRLAGRAGYEQYF
TRBJ2-7,.,TRBV5-1,TRBD2,TGCGCCAGCAGCATCCGGGAGGGGAGGGACGAGCAGTACTTC,CASSIREGRDEQYF
TRBJ2-5,few,TRBV7-9,.,TGTGCCAGCAGCCCAGAGGGGGGCAGGTTTGAGACCCAGTACTTC,CASSPEGGRFETQYF
TRBJ2-5,.,TRBV6-1,TRBD2,TGTGCCAGCCGAGGACTAGCGGGAGCAGAGACCCAGTACTTC,CASRGLAGAETQYF
TRBJ2-1,.,TRBV19,TRBD2,TGTGCCAGTAGCCGTCCGGGGGAGGGAGTTAATGAGCAGTTCTTC,CASSRPGEGVNEQFF
TRBJ1-6,few,TRBV27,.,TGTGCCAGCAGGGACATAGCCTATAATTCACCCCTCCACTTT,CASRDIAYNSPLHF
TRBJ1-6,many,TRBV19,TRBD1,TGTGCCAGTCGCCGGGACAGGGGCGGGCCACCCCTCCACTTT,CASRRDRGGPPLHF
TRBJ2-7,.,TRBV10-3,.,TGTGCCATCAGTGAGTCGGGAGGGGGCTACGAGCAGTACTTC,CAISESGGGYEQYF
TRBJ2-7,few,TRBV19,TRBD2,TGTGCCAGTACCGGGACTAGCGCCGGACAGCAGTACTTC,CASTGTSAGQQYF
TRBJ2-7,few,TRBV24-1,TRBD1,TGTGCCACCAGTGATTTTGGGACAGGGAGCTACGAGCAGTACTTC,CATSDFGTGSYEQYF
TRBJ2-5,.,TRBV5-1,.,TGCGCCAGCAGCCCGAACAGCGGAGAGACCCAGTACTTC,CASSPNSGETQYF
TRBJ1-4,many,TRBV5-5,.,TGTGCCAGCAGCTTAAGGGCAGGGGATGAAAAACTGTTTTTT,CASSLRAGDEKLFF
TRBJ2-6,medium-sized,TRBV12-3/TRBV12-4,.,TGTGCCAGCAGTTTACTCGGGGTGGGGGGGGCCAACGTCCTGACTTTC,CASSLLGVGGANVLTF
TRBJ1-1,few,TRBV6-1,.,TGTGCCAGCAGGGCCGGGACTGGGAACACTGAAGCTTTCTTT,CASRAGTGNTEAFF
TRBJ1-1,.,TRBV3-1,.,TGTGCCAGCAGCCAGACGGACGGGGGGAGGAAAGCTTTCTTT,CASSQTDGGRKAFF
TRBJ2-7,few,TRBV6-1,.,TGTGCCAGCAGTGAAATATCCGGAGGGCCCTACGAGCAGTACTTC,CASSEISGGPYEQYF
TRBJ1-5,few,TRBV7-2,.,TGTGCCAGCAGCTTATCAGGGTTGGGCAATCAGCCCCAGCATTTT,CASSLSGLGNQPQHF
TRBJ2-5,.,TRBV20-1,.,TGCAGTGTCCAGTCAGGGACCCAAGAGACCCAGTACTTC,CSVQSGTQETQYF
TRBJ2-3,few,TRBV27,.,TGTGCCAGCAGTTTATGGCCCGCGGGGAAAGATACGCAGTATTTT,CASSLWPAGKDTQYF
TRBJ1-1,.,TRBV5-1,.,TGCGCCAGCAGCCTACAAGGTACAAACACTGAAGCTTTCTTT,CASSLQGTNTEAFF
TRBJ2-7,few,TRBV20-1,.,TGCAGTGCTAGAATCCGGGAGTGGGGCTACGAGCAGTACTTC,CSARIREWGYEQYF
TRBJ2-5,few,TRBV27,TRBD2,TGTGCCAGCAGTTCCCTGGGACTAGCGATACAGACCCAGTACTTC,CASSSLGLAIQTQYF
TRBJ2-2,.,TRBV10-3,.,TGTGCCATCAGCTTGCAGGGCTCGAACACCGGGGAGCTGTTTTTT,CAISLQGSNTGELFF
TRBJ1-2,few,TRBV12-3/TRBV12-4,.,TGTGCCAGCAGTCTAATGGGTAACTATGGCTACACCTTC,CASSLMGNYGYTF
TRBJ2-1,few,TRBV27,TRBD2,TGTGCCAGCAGTTTAGCTAGCGGAGAGCAGTTCTTC,CASSLASGEQFF
TRBJ2-7,.,TRBV12-3/TRBV12-4,TRBD2,TGTGCCAGCAGTCCTAGCGGGAGAGTCTACGAGCAGTACTTC,CASSPSGRVYEQYF
TRBJ2-7,.,TRBV27,.,TGTGCCAGCAGTTTTGGCGGTTCCTCCGAGCAGTACTTC,CASSFGGSSEQYF
TRBJ1-2,.,TRBV9,.,TGTGCCAGCAGCCCACGTCCGCAGTCCCCCGGCTACACCTTC,CASSPRPQSPGYTF
TRBJ2-3,.,TRBV6-1,TRBD2,TGTGCCAGCAGTACCCGCCGCGGCGGGGGGGCAGATACGCAGTATTTT,CASSTRRGGGADTQYF
TRBJ2-2,many,TRBV6-1,TRBD1,TGTGCCAGCAGTGCTAAGGGACAGGGGGCAGGGACCGGGGAGCTGTTTTTT,CASSAKGQGAGTGELFF
TRBJ1-1,.,TRBV11-1,TRBD1,TGTGCCAGCAGCTTAACGCAGGGGGGCACTGAAGCTTTCTTT,CASSLTQGGTEAFF
TRBJ2-7,.,TRBV10-3,.,TGTGCCATCAGTGCTGAGACAGATTACGAGCAGTACTTC,CAISAETDYEQYF
TRBJ2-7,few,TRBV28,.,TGTGCCACCTTACAGGGCCACGAGCAGTACTTC,CATLQGHEQYF
TRBJ2-7,.,TRBV27,TRBD1,TGTGCCAGCAGATCGCAGGGGGTGAATTACGAGCAGTACTTC,CASRSQGVNYEQYF